Each of the 4 T cell receptor beta chains below was sequenced from the same sample in a study of Ad26.COV2.S vaccination and SARS-CoV-2 variants. Using immunoSEQ multiplex PCR, the repertoire was profiled, and TCRdb retains in-frame clones only, with some absent. The table records hundreds of thousands of clones, roughly 80% of them present only once. Sample treatment: approximately 18 received Ad26.COV2.S at low or high dose, single or two shots; 5 received placebo; per-sample allocation not given. Sampling was done on day 63 after the first vaccine or placebo injection. Sequenced material: peripheral blood, taken in a trial of Ad26.COV2.S vaccine versus placebo. The source of these receptors is a person between 18 and 65 years old who received the Ad26.COV2.S COVID-19 vaccine or a placebo.

V usage is TRBV9 and J usage is TRBJ2-3; D remains unclear. The CDR3 totals 15 residues. Trimming pared 5 bases from V and 0 bases from J, leaving 13 bases between. Germline V gene sequence: CDR1 SGDLS, CDR2 YYNGEE. The CDR3 here is CASRPRLSSTDTQYF. Here the CDR3 DNA reads TGTGCCAGCAGGCCTCGTTTGTCTAGCACAGATACGCAGTATTTT.

This chain links TRBV19 with TRBJ2-1; TRBD2 matches 8 bases. V was pared by 4 bases and J by 2 bases, with 1 base of the junction left unmatched. The CDR3 spans 14 residues. Per germline, CDR1 LNHDA and CDR2 SQIVND (reference sequence). Here the CDR3 reads CASSSGRPYNEQFF. CDR3 nucleotides: TGTGCCAGTAGTAGCGGGAGGCCCTACAATGAGCAGTTCTTC.

The chain carries TRBV2 and TRBJ2-7; D not resolved. Germline V gives CDR1 SNHLY, CDR2 FYNNEI. The CDR3 length is 14 residues. The germline V and J ends were trimmed by 3 bases and 4 bases, with 13 bases remaining between them. The CDR3 sequence: CASSDLTLSYEQYF. The CDR3 DNA reads as TGTGCCAGCAGTGACCTAACGCTTAGTTACGAGCAGTACTTC.

The genes are TRBV20-1 and TRBJ1-1; D is possibly TRBD1 (5 bases). The CDR3 has 11 residues. V was clipped by 3 bases and J by 14 bases, with 16 bases between them. The V gene's germline CDR1 is DFQATT and CDR2 SNEGSKA (reference sequence). CDR3 sequence reads: CSARGQTGGFF. The CDR3 region has the DNA TGCAGTGCTAGGGGGCAAACCGGGGGGTTCTTT.